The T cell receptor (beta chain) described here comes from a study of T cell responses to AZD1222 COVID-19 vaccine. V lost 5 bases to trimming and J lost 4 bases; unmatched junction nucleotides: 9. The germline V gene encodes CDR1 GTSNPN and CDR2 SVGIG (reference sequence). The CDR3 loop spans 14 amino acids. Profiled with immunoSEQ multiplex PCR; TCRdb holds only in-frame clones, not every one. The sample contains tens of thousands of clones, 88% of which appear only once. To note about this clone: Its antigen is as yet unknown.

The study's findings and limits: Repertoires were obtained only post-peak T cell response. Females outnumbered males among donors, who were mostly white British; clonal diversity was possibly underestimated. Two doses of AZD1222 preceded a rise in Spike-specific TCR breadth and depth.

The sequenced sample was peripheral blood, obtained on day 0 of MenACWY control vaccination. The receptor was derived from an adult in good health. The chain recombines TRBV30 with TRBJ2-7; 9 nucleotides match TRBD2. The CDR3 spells CAWRKRGVGYEQYF. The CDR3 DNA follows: TGTGCCTGGCGTAAGCGGGGGGTCGGGTACGAGCAGTACTTC. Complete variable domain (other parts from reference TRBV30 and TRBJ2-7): SQTIHQWPATLVQPVGSPLSLECTVEGTSNPNLYWYRQAAGRGLQLLFYSVGIGQISSEVPQNLSASRPQDRQFILSSKKLLLSDSGFYLCAWRKRGVGYEQYFGPGTRLTVT.